This passage covers 24 T cell receptor beta chains from one sample sequenced in a study of regulatory T cells in long-lasting Graves disease (dated by TCRdb to 2020 to 2023). Receptors were amplified or captured by multiplex PCR. Sequenced using an Illumina HiSeq 4000. To build TCR beta libraries, CDR3 regions were amplified by Arm-PCR using iRepertoire HTBI primers. TCRdb reprocessing: public reads trimmed at Q25 with fastp, clones called with MiXCR, in-frame beta chains kept. CDR3 protein duplicates are merged, each entry listing the most common genes and DNA. This sample holds some 330,000 distinct CDR3 sequences; 12% were observed only once. The ten largest clones represent 15% to 20% of the sample. What the time point label conveys for this sample: newly diagnosed GD, antithyroid drugs for less than 3 months. For both TCR sequencing and RNA sequencing, RNA was extracted from PBMCs using TRIzol.

The same sample was also used in a study of T cells in Graves' hyperthyroidism and ophthalmopathy.

The sequenced sample was peripheral blood mononuclear cells (PBMCs), obtained at new diagnosis, from a patient treated with antithyroid drugs. The source is a woman under 30 with Graves disease. Donor details come from another sample of the same person, matched by shared clones.

This clonotype was recorded at least ten times. The chain carries TRBV20-1 and TRBJ2-1, with D perhaps assigned TRBD1 or TRBD2 (5 bases each). V shed 3 bases and J shed 5 bases, with 14 bases lying between them. The CDR3 contains 14 residues. The germline V gene has CDR1 DFQATT and CDR2 SNEGSKA (reference sequence). CDR3 in amino acids: CSARRGTGHNEQFF. The CDR3 DNA is TGCAGTGCTAGGAGGGGTACGGGCCACAATGAGCAGTTCTTC.

This clonotype was observed a handful of times. J is TRBJ2-2 and V is TRBV7-9; D is uncertain. Trimming shortened V by 7 bases and J by 7 bases, and 13 bases separated the two germline ends. This CDR3 contains 13 residues. Germline V gives CDR1 SEHNR, CDR2 FQNEAQ (reference sequence). The chain's CDR3 is CASNLRVDGELFF. In DNA form, the CDR3 reads TGTGCCAGCAATCTAAGGGTGGACGGGGAGCTGTTTTTT.

This clonotype has more than one count but fewer than ten. The chain employs TRBV20-1 and TRBJ2-5; 13 bases agree with TRBD2. CDR1 is DFQATT, CDR2 SNEGSKA, per germline (reference sequence). The V segment lost 0 bases and the J segment 3 bases; nucleotides outside the gene matches: 10. The CDR3 loop spans 18 amino acids. The CDR3 DNA reads TGCAGTGCTAGAGACATGGGACTAGCGGGACCCGTCGAAGAGACCCAGTACTTC. This translates into CSARDMGLAGPVEETQYF.

This clonotype has a handful of counts. V is TRBV20-1 and J is TRBJ1-2; the D gene is possibly TRBD1 (5 bases). The V gene lost 3 bases and the J gene lost 3 bases, with 11 bases spanning the gap. The CDR3 spans 13 residues. CDR1 is DFQATT, CDR2 SNEGSKA, per germline (reference sequence). As DNA, the CDR3 is TGCAGTGCTAGTACAGGCTCGCACTATGGCTACACCTTC. This codes for CSASTGSHYGYTF.

The sample holds one count of this clonotype. The DNA of the CDR3 is TGCGCCAGCAGCCAAGTTCGTAGTAGCGGGGGCTCCGGGGAGCTGTTTTTT. It encodes CASSQVRSSGGSGELFF. The V gene is TRBV4-3, the J gene TRBJ2-2; 9 nucleotides match TRBD2. CDR1 and CDR2 (germline): LGHNA, YSLEER. This CDR3 has 17 amino acids. J gave up 6 bases and V 1 base, and 9 bases lay outside the gene matches.

This clonotype was recorded many times. The chain joins TRBV20-1 to TRBJ1-5; D remains unclear. V was cut by 5 bases and J by 3 bases, with 8 bases left in between. The germline CDR1 and CDR2 sequences are DFQATT and SNEGSKA (reference sequence). This CDR3 comprises 12 residues. The CDR3 region is CSAAPNNQPQHF. The CDR3 region has the DNA TGCAGTGCTGCGCCAAACAATCAGCCCCAGCATTTT.

The chain combines TRBV5-4 with TRBJ1-1; D unresolved. Trimming removed 4 bases from V and 5 bases from J, with 12 bases in between. Germline V gives CDR1 SGHNT, CDR2 YYREEE (reference sequence). This CDR3 comprises 13 residues. CDR3 sequence reads: CASSPRLETEAFF. The CDR3 DNA sequence: TGTGCCAGCAGCCCACGGCTGGAGACTGAAGCTTTCTTT.

This chain uses TRBV30 with TRBJ1-2; TRBD1 is a possible D gene (5 bases). The CDR3 covers 24 residues. CDR1 GTSNPN and CDR2 SVGIG come from the germline V gene (reference sequence). V was trimmed by 2 bases and J by 0 bases, leaving 40 bases between them. The CDR3 nucleotides are TGTGCCTGGAGTATCCGGGGCGTCGACCCCCCCTGGTCGCTGCCGAGGACTTCTAACTATGGCTACACCTTC. Protein product: CAWSIRGVDPPWSLPRTSNYGYTF.

This clonotype was counted many times. The rearrangement uses TRBV27 and TRBJ2-2; maybe TRBD2 (6 bases). Trimming took off 2 bases at V and 6 bases at J, with 13 bases between the two ends. The germline V gene has CDR1 MNHEY and CDR2 SMNVEV (reference sequence). There are 15 residues in the CDR3. CDR3 region: CASSLRGWGAGELFF. DNA for the CDR3: TGTGCCAGCAGTTTACGGGGGTGGGGAGCCGGGGAGCTGTTTTTT.

This clonotype was counted many times. This chain connects TRBV7-3 to TRBJ2-2; D may be TRBD2 (5 bases). The CDR3 has 15 residues. Trimming shortened V by 4 bases and J by 0 bases, and 9 bases separated the two germline ends. Germline-derived CDR1 and CDR2 are SGHTA and FQGTGA. DNA for the CDR3: TGTGCCAGCAGCTCGGACGGGGCGAACACCGGGGAGCTGTTTTTT. It translates to CASSSDGANTGELFF. The whole variable domain, remainder taken from reference TRBV7-3 and TRBJ2-2, is GAGVSQTPSNKVTEKGKYVELRCDPISGHTALYWYRQSLGQGPEFLIYFQGTGAADDSGLPNDRFFAVRPEGSVSTLKIQRTERGDSAVYLCASSSDGANTGELFFGEGSRLTVL.

This clonotype was seen many times. The rearrangement links TRBV6-2 or TRBV6-3 to TRBJ1-5, with 8 bases matching TRBD1. The CDR3 is made up of 15 amino acids. CDR1 is MNHEY and CDR2 is SVGEGT in the germline V gene. V was clipped by 2 bases and J by 7 bases; unmatched bases: 7. CDR3 nucleotide sequence: TGTGCCAGCAGTTACCCGATTCAGGGGGCACAGCCCCAGCATTTT. Translating gives CASSYPIQGAQPQHF.

In this sample, this clonotype turned up once. The chain joins TRBV5-6 to TRBJ2-6; unclear D gene. CDR3 length equals 16 residues. Germline V gives CDR1 SGHDT, CDR2 YYEEEE. Trimming took off 2 bases at V and 0 bases at J, with 9 bases between the two ends. The CDR3 loop reads CASSLEIRSGANVLTF. The CDR3 coding sequence is TGTGCCAGCAGCTTAGAGATCCGCTCTGGGGCCAACGTCCTGACTTTC. Together with reference TRBV5-6 and TRBJ2-6, the CDR3 gives the full variable domain: DAGVTQSPTHLIKTRGQQVTLRCSPKSGHDTVSWYQQALGQGPQFIFQYYEEEERQRGNFPDRFSGHQFPNYSSELNVNALLLGDSALYLCASSLEIRSGANVLTFGAGSRLTVL.

This clonotype was counted many times. The CDR3 nucleotides are TGTGCCAGCAGCCAACTCTTCCGGACTAGCGGGAGTATGGATGAGCAGTTCTTC. This codes for CASSQLFRTSGSMDEQFF. The rearrangement uses TRBV3-1 and TRBJ2-1; the match to TRBD2 covers 13 bases. Losses at the gene ends were 2 bases for V and 8 bases for J; bases not matched to a gene: 12. Germline loops: CDR1 LGHDT, CDR2 YNNKEL (reference sequence). The CDR3 totals 18 residues.

This clonotype was seen a handful of times. This chain joins TRBV4-3 and TRBJ2-1; D ambiguous. This CDR3 has 16 residues. The germline CDR1 and CDR2 sequences are LGHNA and YSLEER. V was clipped by 3 bases and J by 3 bases, with 15 bases between them. The CDR3 spells CASSHELSESYNEQFF. The CDR3 coding sequence is TGCGCCAGCAGCCATGAATTAAGCGAGAGCTACAATGAGCAGTTCTTC.

This clonotype was counted only a few times. Here the CDR3 reads CASTGTGVENEQFF. As DNA, the CDR3 is TGCGCCAGCACAGGGACAGGGGTAGAGAATGAGCAGTTCTTC. The chain recombines TRBV5-1 with TRBJ2-1; TRBD1 agrees at 10 bases. With V trimmed by 6 bases and J by 7 bases, 7 bases remained unmatched. The CDR3 runs to 14 residues. CDR1 is SGHRS and CDR2 is YFSETQ in the germline V gene.

This clonotype was counted many times. V gene TRBV10-3 combines with J gene TRBJ1-5; D might be TRBD1 (5 bases). Trimming cost V 3 bases and J 4 bases, with 13 bases left between them. The CDR3 loop spans 15 amino acids. Germline V gene lookup returns CDR1 ENHRY and CDR2 SYGVKD. CDR3 protein: CAISDMGGSNQPQHF. Written as DNA, the CDR3 is TGTGCCATCAGTGATATGGGGGGATCTAATCAGCCCCAGCATTTT.

This clonotype was recorded many times. Written as DNA, the CDR3 is TGTGCCACCGGAAAAGGGGGAAACCAAGAGACCCAGTACTTC. Translating gives CATGKGGNQETQYF. The gene calls are TRBV7-2 and TRBJ2-5; D may be TRBD1 (6 bases). This CDR3 contains 14 residues. The ends were cut back, 10 bases at V and 0 bases at J, with 15 bases in the middle. Germline V gives CDR1 SGHTA, CDR2 FQGNSA.

This clonotype occurred many times. This chain connects TRBV20-1 to TRBJ2-7; 12 bases fit TRBD1. This CDR3 is built from 15 residues. After removal of 5 bases from V and 5 bases from J, the junction contained 10 bases not matched to a gene. Germline V gene sequence: CDR1 DFQATT, CDR2 SNEGSKA (reference sequence). CDR3 protein: CSASGTGGWVNEQYF. CDR3 nucleotides: TGCAGTGCTTCCGGGACAGGGGGCTGGGTCAACGAGCAGTACTTC.

This clonotype appeared many times. The V call is TRBV11-2, the J call TRBJ1-3, with no clear D. CDR1 is SGHAT and CDR2 is FQNNGV in the germline V gene. Trimming pared 4 bases from V and 8 bases from J, leaving 9 bases between. The CDR3 consists of 12 residues. The CDR3 loop is CASSSPADTIYF. CDR3 bases: TGTGCCAGCAGCTCCCCTGCGGACACCATATATTTT. Looking up the rest from reference TRBV11-2 and TRBJ1-3 gives the full variable domain: EAGVAQSPRYKIIEKRQSVAFWCNPISGHATLYWYQQILGQGPKLLIQFQNNGVVDDSQLPKDRFSAERLKGVDSTLKIQPAKLEDSAVYLCASSSPADTIYFGEGSWLTVV.

In the case of this clonotype: A much more abundant neighbour one base away suggests this may be a read error. V and J are TRBV13 and TRBJ1-4; D might be TRBD1 (5 bases). Germline V CDR1 and CDR2: PRHDT, FYEKMQ (reference sequence). V lost 5 bases and J lost 6, with 16 bases in between. This CDR3 spans 15 amino acids. CDR3: CASSPPGGADEKLFF. DNA of the CDR3: TGTGCCAGCAGCCCCCCCGGAGGGGCCGATGAAAAACTGTTTTTT.

This clonotype was recorded at least ten times. V is TRBV20-1 and J is TRBJ1-3, with D uncertain. The CDR3 has 15 amino acids. Trimming cost V 3 bases and J 0 bases, with 12 bases left between them. Germline-derived CDR1 and CDR2 are DFQATT and SNEGSKA (reference sequence). The CDR3 loop is CSASEGSSSGNTIYF. The CDR3 DNA reads as TGCAGTGCTAGTGAAGGCAGCTCCTCTGGAAACACCATATATTTT.

This clonotype was picked up many times. The chain uses TRBV6-2 or TRBV6-3 and TRBJ2-3; 9 positions agree with TRBD2. There are 16 residues in the CDR3. Looked up from germline, CDR1 is MNHEY and CDR2 is SVGEGT. J was trimmed by 5 bases and V by 1 base; bases with no gene match: 7. The CDR3 sequence: CASSYLGGGAEDTQYF. The CDR3 DNA is TGTGCCAGCAGTTACTTGGGCGGGGGGGCCGAAGATACGCAGTATTTT.

This clonotype was detected ten times or more. This chain links TRBV3-1 with TRBJ2-1; 8 nucleotides agree with TRBD1. V dropped 5 bases and J dropped 9; count of bases not matched to a gene: 9. Germline values: CDR1 LGHDT, CDR2 YNNKEL (reference sequence). The CDR3 spans 14 residues. DNA for the CDR3: TGTGCCAGCAGCTCCCAGGGGGCATCGGGTGAGCAGTTCTTC. Its protein is CASSSQGASGEQFF.

Regarding this clonotype: A read error may explain this, as a much larger clone is one base away. The V gene is TRBV18, the J gene TRBJ2-7, with a weak D call TRBD2 (6 bases). The V gene lost 5 bases and the J gene lost 2 bases, with 19 bases spanning the gap. Germline CDR1 and CDR2: KGHSH and LQKENI. The CDR3 covers 16 residues. CDR3 amino acids: CASSSIYGGRTYEQYV. DNA of the CDR3: TGTGCCAGCTCATCAATTTACGGGGGTAGAACCTACGAGCAGTACGTC.